The subject of this entry is one T cell receptor (beta chain). The length of the CDR3 is 14 residues. Germline lookup yields CDR1 MDHEN and CDR2 SYDVKM. V lost 8 bases and J lost 3, with 16 bases in between. This sample stems from a study of cytomegalovirus exposure and HLA in healthy donors. Study-level background: A later analysis reported the same platform for the approximately 110 validation repertoires and the 650 to 750 first-cohort repertoires.

Sequencing was performed with immunoSEQ multiplex PCR; in TCRdb, only in-frame clones are kept and a portion is missing. The profile shows 200,000 to 250,000 clones, around 86% of them singletons. This TCR derives from a woman aged 18-29 years in good health and CMV-seropositive. The sequencing sample was made of PBMCs. This chain connects TRBV28 to TRBJ2-5, with D uncertain. The DNA for the CDR3 is TGTGCCAGCCACGAGCAGGCTCCCGAAGAGACCCAGTACTTC. It yields the protein CASHEQAPEETQYF.